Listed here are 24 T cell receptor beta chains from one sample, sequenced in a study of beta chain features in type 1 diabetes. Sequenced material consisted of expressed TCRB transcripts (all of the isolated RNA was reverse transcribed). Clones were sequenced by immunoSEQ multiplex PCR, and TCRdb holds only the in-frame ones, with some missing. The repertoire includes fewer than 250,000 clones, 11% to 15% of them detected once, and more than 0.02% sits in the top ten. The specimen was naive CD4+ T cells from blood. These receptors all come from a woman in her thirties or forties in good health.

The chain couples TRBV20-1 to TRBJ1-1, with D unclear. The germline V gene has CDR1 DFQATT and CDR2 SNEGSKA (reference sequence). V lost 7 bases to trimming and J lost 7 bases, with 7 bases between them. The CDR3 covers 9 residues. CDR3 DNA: TGCAGTGTGGGCAGTGAAGCTTTCTTT. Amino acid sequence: CSVGSEAFF.

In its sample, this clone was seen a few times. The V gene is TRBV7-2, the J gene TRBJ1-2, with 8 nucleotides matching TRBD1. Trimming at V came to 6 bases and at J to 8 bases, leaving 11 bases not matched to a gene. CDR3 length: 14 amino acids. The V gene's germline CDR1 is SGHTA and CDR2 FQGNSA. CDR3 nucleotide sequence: TGTGCCAGCAGTCGAACTCCAGGGGGCCGCGGCTACACCTTC. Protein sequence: CASSRTPGGRGYTF.

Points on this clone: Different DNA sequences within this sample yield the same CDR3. CDR3 sequence (DNA): TGTGCCAGCAGAGCTGGGACAGGGGGTTCGGGGGAGCTGTTTTTT. This translates into CASRAGTGGSGELFF. The chain combines TRBV9 with TRBJ2-2; 11 positions match TRBD1. Trimming cost V 5 bases and J 8 bases; bases outside gene matches: 8. This CDR3 contains 15 residues. Per the germline V gene, CDR1 is SGDLS and CDR2 is YYNGEE. The full variable domain, with the rest looked up from reference TRBV9 and TRBJ2-2, is DSGVTQTPKHLITATGQRVTLRCSPRSGDLSVYWYQQSLDQGLQFLIQYYNGEERAKGNILERFSAQQFPDLHSELNLSSLELGDSALYFCASRAGTGGSGELFFGEGSRLTVL.

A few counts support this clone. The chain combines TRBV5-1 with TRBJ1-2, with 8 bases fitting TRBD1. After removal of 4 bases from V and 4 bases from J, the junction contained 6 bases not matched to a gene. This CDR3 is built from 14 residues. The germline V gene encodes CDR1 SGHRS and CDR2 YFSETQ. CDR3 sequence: CASSPDRASYGYTF. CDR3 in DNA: TGCGCCAGCAGCCCGGACAGGGCCTCCTATGGCTACACCTTC.

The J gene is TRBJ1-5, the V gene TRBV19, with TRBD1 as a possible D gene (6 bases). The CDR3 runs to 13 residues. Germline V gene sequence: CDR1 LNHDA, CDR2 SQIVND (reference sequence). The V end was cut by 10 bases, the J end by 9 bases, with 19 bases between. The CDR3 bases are TGTGCCACTCATAGGGGGGGCCAAGGGCCCCAGCATTTT. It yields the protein CATHRGGQGPQHF.

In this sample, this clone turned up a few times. DNA for the CDR3: TGTGCCAGCAGCGCCACAGGGATGAACGGTGGAAACACCATATATTTT. Its protein product is CASSATGMNGGNTIYF. The genes are TRBV9 and TRBJ1-3; TRBD1 might be the D (6 bases). CDR3 size: 16 residues. Germline lookup yields CDR1 SGDLS and CDR2 YYNGEE. Trimming took 3 bases from V and 3 from J, leaving 16 bases between them.

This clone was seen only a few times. As DNA, the CDR3 is TGTGCCAGCAACCACCGGGACAGGGGGATAGATACGCAGTATTTT. This encodes CASNHRDRGIDTQYF. This chain connects TRBV5-4 to TRBJ2-3; the match to TRBD1 covers 11 bases. The CDR3 extends over 15 amino acids. Germline V CDR1 and CDR2: SGHNT, YYREEE (reference sequence). The V gene end was trimmed by 6 bases and the J gene end by 5 bases; junction bases not matched to a gene: 8.

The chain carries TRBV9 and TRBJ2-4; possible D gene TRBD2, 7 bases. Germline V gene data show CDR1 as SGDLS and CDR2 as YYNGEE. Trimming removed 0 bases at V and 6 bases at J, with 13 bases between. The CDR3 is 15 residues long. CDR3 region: CASSVAGGRANIQYF. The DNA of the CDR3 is TGTGCCAGCAGCGTAGCGGGGGGCCGAGCAAACATTCAGTACTTC.

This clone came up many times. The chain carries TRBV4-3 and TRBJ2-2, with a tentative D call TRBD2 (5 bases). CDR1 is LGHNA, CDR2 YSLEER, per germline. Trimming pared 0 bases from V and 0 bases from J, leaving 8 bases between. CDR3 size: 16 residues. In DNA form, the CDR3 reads TGCGCCAGCAGCCAAGAAGGGCGGGCGAACACCGGGGAGCTGTTTTTT. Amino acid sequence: CASSQEGRANTGELFF.

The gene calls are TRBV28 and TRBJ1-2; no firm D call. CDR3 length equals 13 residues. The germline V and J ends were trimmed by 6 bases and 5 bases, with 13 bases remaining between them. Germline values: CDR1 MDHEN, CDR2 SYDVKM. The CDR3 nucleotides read TGTGCCAGCAGCCCCCCCCGGTTTTATGGCTACACCTTC. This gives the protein CASSPPRFYGYTF.

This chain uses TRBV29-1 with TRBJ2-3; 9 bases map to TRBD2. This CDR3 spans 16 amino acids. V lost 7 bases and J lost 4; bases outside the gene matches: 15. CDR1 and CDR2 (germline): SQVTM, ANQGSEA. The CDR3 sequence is CSARLSLAGRADTQYF. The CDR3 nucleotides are TGCAGCGCCCGCCTATCCCTAGCGGGGCGGGCAGATACGCAGTATTTT.

CDR3 in DNA: TGTGCCAGCAGCTTGGGTCCAAACCAAGAGACCCAGTACTTC. This sequence encodes CASSLGPNQETQYF. V is TRBV5-6 and J is TRBJ2-5; no firm D call. V was cut by 0 bases and J by 0 bases, with 6 bases left in between. CDR1 is SGHDT, CDR2 YYEEEE, per germline. CDR3 length: 14 residues.

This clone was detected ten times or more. CDR3 protein: CASSPDSSYEQYF. The CDR3 nucleotides are TGTGCCAGCAGTCCGGACAGCTCCTACGAGCAGTACTTC. The chain links TRBV6-6 to TRBJ2-7; D might be TRBD1 (6 bases). The CDR3 has 13 residues. V was trimmed by 5 bases and J by 0 bases, leaving 8 bases between them. Germline V gives CDR1 MNHNY, CDR2 SVGAGI (reference sequence).

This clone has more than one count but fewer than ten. The CDR3 is CASSLVGQGDRRNTGELFF. The CDR3 nucleotides are TGTGCCAGCAGCTTAGTGGGACAGGGGGACAGACGGAACACCGGGGAGCTGTTTTTT. This chain joins TRBV7-2 and TRBJ2-2; 11 positions agree with TRBD1. This CDR3 region has 19 residues. J was trimmed by 1 base and V by 1 base; bases with no gene match: 8. The germline V gene encodes CDR1 SGHTA and CDR2 FQGNSA.

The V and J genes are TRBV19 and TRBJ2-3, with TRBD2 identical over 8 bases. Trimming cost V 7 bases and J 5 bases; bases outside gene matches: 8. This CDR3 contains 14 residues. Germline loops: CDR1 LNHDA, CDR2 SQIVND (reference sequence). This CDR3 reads CASTLRGGKDTQYF. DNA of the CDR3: TGTGCCAGTACCCTCCGGGGGGGCAAAGATACGCAGTATTTT.

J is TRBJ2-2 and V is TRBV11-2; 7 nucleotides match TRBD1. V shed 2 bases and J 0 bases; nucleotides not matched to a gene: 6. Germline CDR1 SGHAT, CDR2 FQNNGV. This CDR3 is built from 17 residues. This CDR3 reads CASSLNAQGANTGELFF. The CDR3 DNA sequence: TGTGCCAGCAGCTTAAATGCTCAGGGGGCGAACACCGGGGAGCTGTTTTTT. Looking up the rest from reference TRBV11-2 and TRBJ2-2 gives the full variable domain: EAGVAQSPRYKIIEKRQSVAFWCNPISGHATLYWYQQILGQGPKLLIQFQNNGVVDDSQLPKDRFSAERLKGVDSTLKIQPAKLEDSAVYLCASSLNAQGANTGELFFGEGSRLTVL.

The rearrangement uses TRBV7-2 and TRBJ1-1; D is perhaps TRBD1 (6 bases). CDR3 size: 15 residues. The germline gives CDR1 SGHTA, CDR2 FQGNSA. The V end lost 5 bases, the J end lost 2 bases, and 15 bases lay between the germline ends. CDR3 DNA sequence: TGTGCCAGCAGCCCTTCATGGACAGCTAACACTGAAGCTTTCTTT. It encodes CASSPSWTANTEAFF.

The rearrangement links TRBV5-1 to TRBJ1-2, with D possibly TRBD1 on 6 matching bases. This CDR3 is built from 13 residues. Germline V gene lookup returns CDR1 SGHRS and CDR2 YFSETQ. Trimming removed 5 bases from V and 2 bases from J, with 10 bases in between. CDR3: CASSGGANYGYTF. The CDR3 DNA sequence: TGCGCCAGCAGTGGGGGGGCCAACTATGGCTACACCTTC.

CDR3 in amino acids: CASSFVPQGSSYNEQFF. The CDR3 nucleotides are TGTGCCAGCAGCTTCGTCCCGCAGGGGAGCTCCTACAATGAGCAGTTCTTC. The J gene is TRBJ2-1, the V gene TRBV5-4, with D possibly being TRBD1 (6 bases). Germline V CDR1 and CDR2: SGHNT, YYREEE (reference sequence). V dropped 2 bases and J dropped 0 bases, with 15 bases sitting between them. The length of the CDR3 is 17 residues. Supplemented by reference TRBV5-4 and TRBJ2-1, the full variable domain reads ETGVTQSPTHLIKTRGQQVTLRCSSQSGHNTVSWYQQALGQGPQFIFQYYREEENGRGNFPPRFSGLQFPNYSSELNVNALELDDSALYLCASSFVPQGSSYNEQFFGPGTRLTVL.

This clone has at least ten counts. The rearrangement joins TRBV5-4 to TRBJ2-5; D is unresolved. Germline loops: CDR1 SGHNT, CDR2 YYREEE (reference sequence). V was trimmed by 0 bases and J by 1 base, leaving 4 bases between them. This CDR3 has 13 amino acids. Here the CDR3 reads CASSLDSQETQYF. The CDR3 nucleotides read TGTGCCAGCAGCTTGGACAGCCAAGAGACCCAGTACTTC.

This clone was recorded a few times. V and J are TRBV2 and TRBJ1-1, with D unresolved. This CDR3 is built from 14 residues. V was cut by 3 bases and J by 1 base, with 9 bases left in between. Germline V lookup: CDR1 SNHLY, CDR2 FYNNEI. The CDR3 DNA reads TGTGCCAGCAGTGAGTTACAGAGGAACACTGAAGCTTTCTTT. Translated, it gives CASSELQRNTEAFF.

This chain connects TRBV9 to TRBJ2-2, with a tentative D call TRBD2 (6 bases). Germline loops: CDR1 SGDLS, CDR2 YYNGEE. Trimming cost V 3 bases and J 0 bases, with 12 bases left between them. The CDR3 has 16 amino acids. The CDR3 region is CASSAGRLANTGELFF. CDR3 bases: TGTGCCAGCAGCGCGGGGAGGCTCGCGAACACCGGGGAGCTGTTTTTT.

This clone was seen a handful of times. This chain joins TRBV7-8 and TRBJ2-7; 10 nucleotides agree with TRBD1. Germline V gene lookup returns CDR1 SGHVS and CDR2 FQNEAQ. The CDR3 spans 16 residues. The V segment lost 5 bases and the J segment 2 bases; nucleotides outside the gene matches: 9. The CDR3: CASSLYGTGATYEQYF. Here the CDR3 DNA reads TGTGCCAGCAGCCTATACGGGACAGGGGCAACCTACGAGCAGTACTTC.

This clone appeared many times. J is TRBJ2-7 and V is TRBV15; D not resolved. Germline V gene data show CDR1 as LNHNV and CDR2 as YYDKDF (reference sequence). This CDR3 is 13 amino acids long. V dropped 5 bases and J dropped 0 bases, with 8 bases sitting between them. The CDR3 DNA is TGTGCCACCAGCCGCGGATACTCCTACGAGCAGTACTTC. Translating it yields CATSRGYSYEQYF.